This T cell receptor (beta chain) was captured in a study of cytomegalovirus exposure and HLA in healthy donors. Regarding the study as a whole: Reportedly, cytomegalovirus status was diagnosed with high sensitivity and specificity.

Primers included in the PCR were 60 Vbeta and 13 Jbeta primers. Assay used: immunoSEQ multiplex PCR; TCRdb lists only in-frame clones, some missing. The sample yields over 150,000 clones, 55% to 80% seen once. This clone was seen a handful of times. Its specificity is unknown. Germline CDR1 is SGHRS and CDR2 is YFSETQ. The CDR3 loop spans 15 amino acids. V lost 4 bases, J lost 0 bases, and 11 bases lay in between. The chain joins TRBV5-1 to TRBJ2-1; D gene unclear. Sample: PBMCs. The clonotype comes from a woman in her late teens or twenties in good health and CMV-seropositive. The CDR3 nucleotides read TGCGCCAGCAGCCCACCGACTGACTCCTACAATGAGCAGTTCTTC. Protein: CASSPPTDSYNEQFF.